Each of the 21 T cell receptor beta chains below was sequenced from the same sample in a study of T-cell reconstitution after alpha-beta-depleted transplantation in children. Unique molecular identifiers tagged the TCRbeta library. Via MiXCR, TCRdb re-called the PCR reads, giving one row per CDR3 protein. The table records some 830,000 distinct CDR3 sequences, approximately 15% of them present only once. This specimen was PBMCs, mostly from graft donor cells, taken 360 days after TCRalphabeta/CD19-depleted stem cell transplant. The receptors were gathered from a male patient younger than 18 who had a stem cell transplant for acute lymphoblastic leukemia, so the T cells may come from the graft donor.

This clonotype came up a few times. J is TRBJ1-1 and V is TRBV30, with D possibly TRBD1 on 6 matching bases. CDR3 length: 15 residues. The V gene lost 1 base and the J gene lost 6 bases, with 18 bases spanning the gap. Germline CDR1 and CDR2: GTSNPN and SVGIG (reference sequence). The CDR3 DNA reads as TGTGCCTGGAGTGCCCGAACAGGGTTAGGAGCTGAAGCTTTCTTT. Translated, it gives CAWSARTGLGAEAFF.

This clonotype has a count of ten or more. The chain recombines TRBV14 with TRBJ2-3; no reliable D call. The CDR3 has 15 residues. Trimming removed 3 bases from V and 0 bases from J, with 10 bases in between. The germline CDR1 and CDR2 sequences are SGHDN and FVKESK. CDR3 DNA sequence: TGTGCCAGCAGCCATTCCTCCTCTAGCACAGATACGCAGTATTTT. It codes for CASSHSSSSTDTQYF.

V is TRBV5-4 and J is TRBJ2-3; TRBD2 matches at 7 bases. The CDR3 loop spans 16 amino acids. The J segment lost 2 bases and the V segment lost 3 bases, leaving 9 bases of the junction unmatched. Germline V gene lookup returns CDR1 SGHNT and CDR2 YYREEE (reference sequence). The CDR3 loop is CASSSQAGLLTDTQYF. For the CDR3, the DNA is TGTGCCAGCAGCTCGCAAGCGGGACTACTCACAGATACGCAGTATTTT.

The chain carries TRBV4-1 and TRBJ2-1; perhaps TRBD2 as D (5 bases). CDR3 length: 13 residues. Germline CDR1 reads MGHRA; CDR2 reads YSYEKL. With 3 bases removed from V and 6 bases from J, the gap between germline ends came to 9 bases. The CDR3 loop is CASSHPGGNEQFF. CDR3 coding DNA: TGCGCCAGCAGCCACCCCGGAGGCAATGAGCAGTTCTTC.

V gene TRBV20-1 combines with J gene TRBJ2-5, with 7 bases identical to TRBD1. Looked up from germline, CDR1 is DFQATT and CDR2 is SNEGSKA (reference sequence). This CDR3 contains 13 residues. Trimming took 5 bases from V and 4 from J; bases not matched to a gene: 7. CDR3 bases: TGCAGTGCTGGACAGGATCTGGGAGAGACCCAGTACTTC. Its translation is CSAGQDLGETQYF.

This clonotype was found many times. The chain carries TRBV29-1 and TRBJ1-1; the D gene is possibly TRBD1 (5 bases). The ends were cut back, 5 bases at V and 3 bases at J, with 16 bases in the middle. CDR1 and CDR2 (germline): SQVTM, ANQGSEA. This CDR3 region has 14 residues. The CDR3 spells CSVSNRNRDTEAFF. In nucleotides, the CDR3 is TGCAGCGTTTCTAACAGGAATAGAGACACTGAAGCTTTCTTT. Drawing the rest from reference TRBV29-1 and TRBJ1-1, the complete variable domain is SAVISQKPSRDICQRGTSLTIQCQVDSQVTMMFWYRQQPGQSLTLIATANQGSEATYESGFVIDKFPISRPNLTFSTLTVSNMSPEDSSIYLCSVSNRNRDTEAFFGQGTRLTVV.

The gene calls are TRBV9 and TRBJ1-1; D not resolved. V gave up 0 bases and J gave up 0 bases, with 6 bases separating them. CDR3 size: 14 residues. The germline V gene encodes CDR1 SGDLS and CDR2 YYNGEE. The CDR3 reads CASSVADMNTEAFF. CDR3 nucleotide sequence: TGTGCCAGCAGCGTAGCAGACATGAACACTGAAGCTTTCTTT.

This clonotype turned up a few times. The rearrangement links TRBV5-1 to TRBJ2-1; D is possibly TRBD2 (6 bases). Germline lookup yields CDR1 SGHRS and CDR2 YFSETQ. The CDR3 has 15 residues. The ends were cut back, 1 base at V and 5 bases at J, with 13 bases in the middle. Here the CDR3 DNA reads TGCGCCAGCAGCTTGACTAGCCCTCCTGACAATGAGCAGTTCTTC. It encodes CASSLTSPPDNEQFF.

This clonotype was counted at least ten times. V gene TRBV21-1 combines with J gene TRBJ1-5; TRBD1, as called in the table, went unchecked against the DNA. TRBV21-1 is annotated as a pseudogene. The CDR3 consists of 16 residues. The CDR3: CASSKARGGFNQPQHF. In DNA form, the CDR3 reads TGTGCCAGCAGCAAAGCCCGGGGCGGATTCAATCAGCCCCAGCATTTT.

This clonotype showed up just a few times. This chain joins TRBV27 and TRBJ2-5; the match to TRBD2 covers 12 bases. CDR1 and CDR2 (germline): MNHEY, SMNVEV (reference sequence). The CDR3 consists of 15 residues. The ends lost 4 bases at V and 5 bases at J; junction bases unmatched: 5. The CDR3 protein is CASSSGLAGSETQYF. CDR3 DNA sequence: TGTGCCAGCAGTTCCGGACTAGCGGGATCGGAGACCCAGTACTTC.

This clonotype was detected ten times or more. The rearrangement joins TRBV10-3 to TRBJ2-7; TRBD2 matches at 15 bases. Trimming at V came to 7 bases and at J to 7 bases, leaving 8 bases not matched to a gene. The length of the CDR3 is 15 residues. Germline CDR1 ENHRY, CDR2 SYGVKD. This CDR3 is CAITGTSGRSVEQYF. The CDR3 DNA follows: TGTGCCATCACCGGGACTAGCGGGAGGTCTGTAGAGCAGTACTTC.

This clonotype has a handful of counts. Germline and junction disagree at one end, which may indicate a read error. The chain is built from TRBV7-9 and TRBJ2-3; D is undetermined. The CDR3 covers 8 residues. Germline assignment: CDR1 SEHNR and CDR2 FQNEAQ (reference sequence). CDR3 sequence reads: CASTPEIF. Written as DNA, the CDR3 is TGTGCCAGCACCCCTGAGATTTTT.

This clonotype was seen only a few times. The gene calls are TRBV27 and TRBJ1-6; no firm D call. Germline V gives CDR1 MNHEY, CDR2 SMNVEV (reference sequence). Trimming stripped 2 bases from V and 7 bases from J, with 12 bases between. This CDR3 spans 15 amino acids. CDR3 bases: TGTGCCAGCAGTTTAAACTTTATTGGGAATTCACCCCTCCACTTT. It yields the protein CASSLNFIGNSPLHF.

This clonotype was picked up a small number of times. The rearrangement uses TRBV7-6 and TRBJ1-5, with 7 bases matching TRBD1. Germline V lookup: CDR1 SGHVS, CDR2 FNYEAQ. The CDR3 is 16 residues long. V trimming: 2 bases; J trimming: 1 base; junction bases outside the gene matches: 5. The CDR3 reads CASSLTGTASNQPQHF. In nucleotides, the CDR3 is TGTGCCAGCAGCTTAACCGGGACAGCAAGCAATCAGCCCCAGCATTTT.

This clonotype came up a few times. The CDR3 region has the DNA TGTGCCAGCAGCCGAATAGGACTAGCGGGGACCTACGAGCAGTACTTC. Translation gives CASSRIGLAGTYEQYF. The genes are TRBV5-6 and TRBJ2-7; TRBD2 matches at 12 bases. Germline CDR1 is SGHDT and CDR2 is YYEEEE. V was pared by 4 bases and J by 2 bases, with 7 bases of the junction left unmatched. This CDR3 has 16 amino acids.

The rearrangement joins TRBV5-1 to TRBJ2-2; D is perhaps TRBD2 (6 bases). This CDR3 comprises 15 residues. Germline CDR1 and CDR2: SGHRS and YFSETQ. V gave up 4 bases and J gave up 7 bases, with 17 bases separating them. The CDR3 loop reads CASSPLLASGGELFF. The CDR3 DNA reads TGCGCCAGCAGCCCCTTACTAGCATCCGGCGGGGAGCTGTTTTTT. Complete variable domain (other parts from reference TRBV5-1 and TRBJ2-2): KAGVTQTPRYLIKTRGQQVTLSCSPISGHRSVSWYQQTPGQGLQFLFEYFSETQRNKGNFPGRFSGRQFSNSRSEMNVSTLELGDSALYLCASSPLLASGGELFFGEGSRLTVL.

The chain joins TRBV15 to TRBJ2-7, with 13 bases identical to TRBD2. CDR3 length: 17 residues. V was pared by 0 bases and J by 2 bases, with 4 bases of the junction left unmatched. Germline CDR1 and CDR2: LNHNV and YYDKDF (reference sequence). The CDR3 protein is CATSRDGTSGRAYEQYF. The DNA of the CDR3 is TGTGCCACCAGCAGAGATGGAACTAGCGGGAGGGCCTACGAGCAGTACTTC.

The chain is built from TRBV3-1 and TRBJ1-1, with 8 bases aligning to TRBD1. The CDR3 spans 14 residues. Germline assignment: CDR1 LGHDT and CDR2 YNNKEL (reference sequence). The V gene end was trimmed by 2 bases and the J gene end by 1 base; junction bases not matched to a gene: 0. The CDR3 DNA sequence: TGTGCCAGCAGCCAACAGGGGGCGAACACTGAAGCTTTCTTT. This gives the protein CASSQQGANTEAFF.

This chain links TRBV7-9 with TRBJ2-3; 9 bases are a match to TRBD1. The V gene's germline CDR1 is SEHNR and CDR2 FQNEAQ (reference sequence). There are 14 residues in the CDR3. V was pared by 4 bases and J by 6 bases, with 5 bases of the junction left unmatched. CDR3 region: CASSYQTGGDTQYF. The CDR3 bases are TGTGCCAGCAGCTATCAGACAGGGGGGGATACGCAGTATTTT.

This sequence joins TRBV2 and TRBJ2-3; D remains ambiguous. The germline CDR1 and CDR2 sequences are SNHLY and FYNNEI. The CDR3 runs to 15 residues. The V end was cut by 5 bases, the J end by 2 bases, with 14 bases between. CDR3 in amino acids: CASSLRLTPTDTQYF. As DNA, the CDR3 is TGTGCCAGCAGTCTCCGGCTAACGCCCACAGATACGCAGTATTTT.

The chain couples TRBV5-8 to TRBJ2-1, with D unclear. This CDR3 has 12 amino acids. Trimming took 0 bases from V and 7 from J, leaving 5 bases between them. The germline CDR1 and CDR2 sequences are SGHTS and YDEGEE. CDR3 amino acids: CASSLEPNEQFF. CDR3 in DNA: TGTGCCAGCAGCTTGGAACCTAATGAGCAGTTCTTC.